The rows below give T cell receptor beta chains drawn from one sample of a study of somatic mutations in cytotoxic T cells in rheumatoid arthritis. Generated by immunoSEQ multiplex PCR, the TCRdb table keeps only in-frame clones and is missing some. The sample has fewer than 14,000 clones, 65% to 80% seen once; the top ten hold around 40%. Sequencing input: CD8+ T cells sorted from blood. These receptors were taken from an adult with rheumatoid arthritis. Both conserved end residues are part of each CDR3. A D gene is named only where the DNA matches it firmly. The listing skips clone size in some rows; elsewhere it reads once, few, many or a size class.

clone_size j_call v_call d_call cdr3_aa cdr3_nt
- TRBJ2-7 TRBV9 TRBD1 CASSAGTAYEQYF TGTGCCAGCAGCGCCGGGACAGCCTACGAGCAGTACTTC
- TRBJ2-1 TRBV29-1 TRBD2 CSVGTSGGLSSYNEQFF TGCAGCGTTGGGACTAGCGGGGGCCTAAGCTCCTACAATGAGCAGTTCTTC
- TRBJ2-1 TRBV6-1 - CASSELTGYHEQFF TGTGCCAGCAGTGAACTGACAGGCTACCATGAGCAGTTCTTC
few TRBJ2-7 TRBV27 - CASSLSGRTHEQYF TGTGCCAGCAGTTTATCTGGCAGGACCCACGAGCAGTACTTC
once TRBJ1-3 TRBV18 - CASSDRSGSGNTIYF TGTGCCAGCTCAGACAGGAGCGGCTCTGGAAACACCATATATTTT
once TRBJ2-6 TRBV4-3 - CASSQDAGSGANVLTF TGCGCCAGCAGCCAAGATGCCGGGTCTGGGGCCAACGTCCTGACTTTC
- TRBJ1-1 TRBV6-1 - CASSENRVHNTEAFF TGTGCCAGCAGTGAAAATAGGGTTCACAACACTGAAGCTTTCTTT
- TRBJ1-5 TRBV6-1 - CASSEDGHQPQHF TGTGCCAGCAGTGAGGACGGACATCAGCCCCAGCATTTT
few TRBJ1-5 TRBV5-6 - CASSLGAGDQPQHF TGTGCCAGCAGCTTGGGGGCAGGGGATCAGCCCCAGCATTTT
- TRBJ2-2 TRBV6-5 - CASSYSPGQLTGELFF TGTGCCAGCAGTTACTCTCCCGGGCAACTGACCGGGGAGCTGTTTTTT
- TRBJ2-5 TRBV7-8 - CASSPDPGTIWVETQYF TGTGCCAGCAGCCCCGATCCCGGGACAATTTGGGTGGAGACCCAGTACTTC
- TRBJ1-2 TRBV4-2 - CASSQDSRTAMGGYTF TGTGCCAGCAGCCAAGATAGTAGGACTGCGATGGGAGGCTACACCTTC
- TRBJ2-1 TRBV5-1 TRBD1 CASSLGGQGANEQFF TGCGCCAGCAGCTTGGGAGGACAGGGGGCCAATGAGCAGTTCTTC
few TRBJ2-7 TRBV4-1 TRBD2 CASSQESSSGANEQYF TGCGCCAGCAGCCAAGAAAGCTCTAGCGGGGCTAACGAGCAGTACTTC
- TRBJ2-5 TRBV19 TRBD2 CASSSSGIETQYF TGTGCCAGTAGTAGTAGCGGGATAGAGACCCAGTACTTC
- TRBJ1-2 TRBV15 - CATSRGTTNYGYTF TGTGCCACCAGCAGAGGAACGACTAACTATGGCTACACCTTC
- TRBJ2-7 TRBV19 - CASSAGGITYEQYF TGTGCCAGTTCCGCCGGGGGAATCACTTACGAGCAGTACTTC
- TRBJ2-1 TRBV11-3 - CASSEGGHSVYNEQFF TGTGCCAGCAGCGAGGGGGGACACTCGGTTTACAATGAGCAGTTCTTC
- TRBJ2-2 TRBV2 - CASSDSRGPNTGELFF TGTGCCAGCAGTGACTCCCGGGGACCGAACACCGGGGAGCTGTTTTTT
few TRBJ1-1 TRBV14 - CASSTFGGVAEAFF TGTGCCAGCAGTACGTTCGGGGGTGTTGCTGAAGCTTTCTTT
once TRBJ1-1 TRBV14 - CASSQGARTEAFF TGTGCCAGCAGCCAGGGGGCTCGCACTGAAGCTTTCTTT
- TRBJ1-4 TRBV15 - CATPGTTNEKLFF TGTGCCACCCCCGGGACAACTAATGAAAAACTGTTTTTT
- TRBJ1-3 TRBV6-5 - CASSSEPTGNTIYF TGTGCCAGCAGTTCAGAGCCGACCGGAAACACCATATATTTT
- TRBJ1-2 TRBV19 - CASSPDNYGYTF TGTGCCAGTAGTCCAGATAACTATGGCTACACCTTC